This TCR beta chain was found in a study of blood T cell repertoires in COVID-19. In the study overall: Whether acute or convalescent, the COVID-19 samples came from the United States, Italy and Spain. Nucleic acid was either cDNA or gDNA, and it came from T cells, B-cell-depleted T cells, or PBMCs.

CDR1 and CDR2 (germline): KGHSH, LQKENI. The trim removed 2 bases at V and 7 bases at J, leaving 6 bases unmatched. This CDR3 is built from 14 residues. Authors' analysis steps: Estimates of nucleated cell counts were drawn from the amplification of reference gene primers. Some clones are missing from TCRdb's copy, which holds only in-frame ones; the method was immunoSEQ multiplex PCR. For V, J and clone size, that table is used; D and trimming come from the DNA. The sample holds about 300,000 clones, 80% to 90% seen once. Sequencing was done on a sample of peripheral blood. This chain joins TRBV18 and TRBJ1-1; the match to TRBD1 covers 8 bases. This clonotype was obtained from a man aged 18 to 30 who had recovered from COVID-19. CDR3 region: CASSPARGPSEAFF. The CDR3, as DNA: TGTGCCAGCTCACCAGCCAGGGGGCCTAGTGAAGCTTTCTTT.